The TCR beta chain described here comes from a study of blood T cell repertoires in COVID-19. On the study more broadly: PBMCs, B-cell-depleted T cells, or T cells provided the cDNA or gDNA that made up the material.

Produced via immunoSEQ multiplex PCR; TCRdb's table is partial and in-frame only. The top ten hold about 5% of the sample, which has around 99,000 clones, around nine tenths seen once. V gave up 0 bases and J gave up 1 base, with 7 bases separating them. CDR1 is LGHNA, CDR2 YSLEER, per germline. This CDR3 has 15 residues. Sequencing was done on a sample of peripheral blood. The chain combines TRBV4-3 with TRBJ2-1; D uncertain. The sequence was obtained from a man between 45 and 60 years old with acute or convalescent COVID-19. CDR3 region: CASSQDTSSYNEQFF. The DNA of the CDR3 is TGCGCCAGCAGCCAAGATACGAGTTCCTACAATGAGCAGTTCTTC.